This T cell receptor (beta chain) was recorded in a study of OX40 agonist ivuxolimab in advanced cancers. Study at large: Patients with hepatocellular carcinoma, melanoma, renal cell or head and neck cancer made up the dose-escalation patients.

Worth noting for this clone: Its target is unknown.

Profiling relied on immunoSEQ multiplex PCR, and the TCRdb table lists in-frame clones only, not all of them. The data contain approximately 84,000 clones, more than 85% of them singletons. CDR1 SNHLY and CDR2 FYNNEI come from the germline V gene. The CDR3 runs 14 residues. Trimming removed 5 bases at V and 4 bases at J, with 12 bases between. The study's findings and limits: Expanded peripheral T-cell antigen specificity went undetermined.

If patients had autoimmune disease history or systemic immunosuppression, they were excluded. Blood specimens came from baseline, cycle 4 day 1, and cycle 7 day 1. The specimen comprised CD4+ or CD8+ T cells sorted from blood, sampled in a trial of the OX40 agonist ivuxolimab. The receptor comes from an adult with an advanced solid tumor such as melanoma, head and neck, liver or kidney cancer. The chain employs TRBV2 and TRBJ1-5, with D unresolved. The CDR3: CASSPGSMNQPQHF. The CDR3 coding sequence is TGTGCCAGCAGTCCCGGGTCTATGAATCAGCCCCAGCATTTT. Based on the CDR3 plus reference TRBV2 and TRBJ1-5, the full variable domain is EPEVTQTPSHQVTQMGQEVILRCVPISNHLYFYWYRQILGQKVEFLVSFYNNEISEKSEIFDDQFSVERPDGSNFTLKIRSTKLEDSAMYFCASSPGSMNQPQHFGDGTRLSIL.